Shown below are 25 T cell receptor beta chains from a single sample sequenced in a study of T cell changes during pregnancy in multiple sclerosis. The method was immunoSEQ multiplex PCR; TCRdb's version includes in-frame clones alone and lacks a portion of them. The table includes around 50,000 clones, more than 80% detected once. This specimen was CD8+ T cells from peripheral blood mononuclear cells, taken in the second trimester of pregnancy. The receptors were gathered from a female donor with multiple sclerosis, enrolled in a pregnancy study.

CDR3 sequence (DNA): TGCGCCTCCAGGCCGGGACTTGAATACGAGCAGTACTTC. It codes for CASRPGLEYEQYF. This chain joins TRBV5-1 and TRBJ2-7; D is possibly TRBD2 (6 bases). Trimming took 10 bases from V and 4 from J, leaving 18 bases between them. Germline CDR1 is SGHRS and CDR2 is YFSETQ. The CDR3 loop spans 13 amino acids.

V and J are TRBV4-1 and TRBJ2-5, with 12 bases aligning to TRBD2. The CDR3 runs to 14 residues. CDR1 and CDR2 (germline): MGHRA, YSYEKL. V was pared by 5 bases and J by 5 bases, with 3 bases of the junction left unmatched. CDR3 nucleotides: TGCGCCAGCAGCGCTAGCGGGGGGGCGGAGACCCAGTACTTC. Residues: CASSASGGAETQYF.

This clone was seen just once. The chain joins TRBV4-1 to TRBJ1-2, with D hard to call. Germline-derived CDR1 and CDR2 are MGHRA and YSYEKL. The V and J ends lost 0 bases and 4 bases respectively, with 18 bases between them. The CDR3 has 17 residues. CDR3 sequence (DNA): TGCGCCAGCAGCCAAGAATATACAGCGGCACCGGCCTATGGCTACACCTTC. It is translated as CASSQEYTAAPAYGYTF.

The chain uses TRBV20-1 and TRBJ2-1; D perhaps matches TRBD1 (5 bases). V lost 6 bases, J lost 6 bases, and 9 bases lay in between. This CDR3 has 11 amino acids. Germline assignment: CDR1 DFQATT and CDR2 SNEGSKA (reference sequence). The CDR3 is CSAGQGNEQFF. The DNA for the CDR3 is TGCAGTGCGGGCCAGGGCAATGAGCAGTTCTTC.

This chain connects TRBV27 to TRBJ1-5; D is unclear. Trimming pared 8 bases from V and 6 bases from J, leaving 17 bases between. Per the germline V gene, CDR1 is MNHEY and CDR2 is SMNVEV (reference sequence). The CDR3 length is 14 residues. The CDR3: CASGPFAAVQPQHF. CDR3 sequence (DNA): TGTGCCAGCGGGCCCTTCGCTGCTGTTCAGCCCCAGCATTTT.

The chain has TRBV27 and TRBJ1-1; 10 nucleotides line up with TRBD1. The germline gives CDR1 MNHEY, CDR2 SMNVEV (reference sequence). The CDR3 is 13 residues long. Trimming removed 8 bases from V and 5 bases from J; junction bases left unmatched: 5. CDR3 DNA: TGTGCCAGCGCCCGGGGACAGGGGACTGAAGCTTTCTTT. The encoded protein is CASARGQGTEAFF.

The V and J genes are TRBV10-2 and TRBJ2-7; D might be TRBD2 (6 bases). Germline assignment: CDR1 WSHSY and CDR2 SAAADI. The V and J ends lost 4 bases and 2 bases respectively, with 12 bases between them. CDR3 length: 14 residues. The CDR3 sequence is CASSVGAGTYEQYF. The CDR3, as DNA: TGCGCCAGCAGTGTTGGGGCGGGAACCTACGAGCAGTACTTC.

The genes are TRBV5-4 and TRBJ2-7; D remains ambiguous. The V and J ends lost 3 bases and 5 bases respectively, with 6 bases between them. Germline V gene data show CDR1 as SGHNT and CDR2 as YYREEE (reference sequence). CDR3 size: 11 residues. The CDR3 coding sequence is TGTGCCAGCAGCTGGAGCGACGAGCAGTACTTC. This gives the protein CASSWSDEQYF. Drawing the rest from reference TRBV5-4 and TRBJ2-7, the complete variable domain is ETGVTQSPTHLIKTRGQQVTLRCSSQSGHNTVSWYQQALGQGPQFIFQYYREEENGRGNFPPRFSGLQFPNYSSELNVNALELDDSALYLCASSWSDEQYFGPGTRLTVT.

This chain uses TRBV9 with TRBJ2-7; perhaps TRBD1 as D (5 bases). Germline V CDR1 and CDR2: SGDLS, YYNGEE. CDR3 length: 13 residues. V was cut by 3 bases and J by 6 bases, with 13 bases left in between. The CDR3 loop reads CASSEDIEAEQYF. For the CDR3, the DNA is TGTGCCAGCAGCGAGGACATTGAGGCCGAGCAGTACTTC. Variable domain in full (rest from reference TRBV9 and TRBJ2-7): DSGVTQTPKHLITATGQRVTLRCSPRSGDLSVYWYQQSLDQGLQFLIQYYNGEERAKGNILERFSAQQFPDLHSELNLSSLELGDSALYFCASSEDIEAEQYFGPGTRLTVT.

The rearrangement uses TRBV7-9 and TRBJ1-1; D may be TRBD1 (6 bases). CDR1 is SEHNR, CDR2 FQNEAQ, per germline (reference sequence). Trimming pared 1 base from V and 0 bases from J, leaving 18 bases between. This CDR3 has 18 amino acids. Here the CDR3 DNA reads TGTGCCAGCAGCTTAGACATCCCCCAGGGGACTATGAACACTGAAGCTTTCTTT. Its translation is CASSLDIPQGTMNTEAFF.

The chain employs TRBV2 and TRBJ2-5; 7 bases map to TRBD2. Germline trimming cut 5 bases from V and 2 bases from J; bases unmatched to any gene: 5. The CDR3 spans 14 residues. From germline, CDR1 is SNHLY and CDR2 FYNNEI. For the CDR3, the DNA is TGTGCCAGCAGTAACCCGGGACTACAAGAGACCCAGTACTTC. As protein: CASSNPGLQETQYF. Full variable domain (rest looked up from reference TRBV2 and TRBJ2-5): EPEVTQTPSHQVTQMGQEVILRCVPISNHLYFYWYRQILGQKVEFLVSFYNNEISEKSEIFDDQFSVERPDGSNFTLKIRSTKLEDSAMYFCASSNPGLQETQYFGPGTRLLVL.

V is TRBV27 and J is TRBJ1-5; the match to TRBD1 covers 8 bases. The length of the CDR3 is 14 residues. CDR1 MNHEY and CDR2 SMNVEV come from the germline V gene (reference sequence). Trimming at V came to 3 bases and at J to 4 bases, leaving 2 bases not matched to a gene. CDR3 protein: CASSFGTGNQPQHF. CDR3 bases: TGTGCCAGCAGTTTCGGGACAGGAAATCAGCCCCAGCATTTT.

This CDR3 reads CASSPGLAGEQYF. The CDR3 region has the DNA TGTGCCAGCAGCCCGGGACTAGCGGGGGAGCAGTACTTC. The chain links TRBV5-6 to TRBJ2-7, with TRBD2 identical over 13 bases. Trimming cost V 4 bases and J 7 bases; bases outside gene matches: 2. This CDR3 region has 13 residues. The germline V gene encodes CDR1 SGHDT and CDR2 YYEEEE. The variable domain in full, with the rest retrieved from reference TRBV5-6 and TRBJ2-7, is DAGVTQSPTHLIKTRGQQVTLRCSPKSGHDTVSWYQQALGQGPQFIFQYYEEEERQRGNFPDRFSGHQFPNYSSELNVNALLLGDSALYLCASSPGLAGEQYFGPGTRLTVT.

This chain links TRBV27 with TRBJ1-5; TRBD1 is a possible D gene (6 bases). The CDR3 is 14 residues long. Germline assignment: CDR1 MNHEY and CDR2 SMNVEV (reference sequence). Trimming shortened V by 2 bases and J by 7 bases, and 12 bases separated the two germline ends. CDR3 nucleotide sequence: TGTGCCAGCAGTTTAGGGGGCAGGGGACAGCCCCAGCATTTT. Protein: CASSLGGRGQPQHF.

The chain joins TRBV27 to TRBJ2-7, with D possibly TRBD1 on 5 matching bases. The CDR3 has 13 residues. Trimming took off 6 bases at V and 3 bases at J, with 12 bases between the two ends. The germline V gene has CDR1 MNHEY and CDR2 SMNVEV (reference sequence). The CDR3 sequence: CASRQDTDYEQYF. CDR3 coding DNA: TGTGCCAGCAGGCAGGACACCGACTACGAGCAGTACTTC.

The chain uses TRBV6-5 and TRBJ1-4; 9 bases agree with TRBD1. Germline CDR1 reads MNHEY; CDR2 reads SVGAGI. This CDR3 region has 14 residues. The junction had 6 bases not matched to a gene; V was cut back by 6 bases and J by 7 bases. The CDR3 region has the DNA TGTGCCAGCAGCATCCAGGACAGGGGTGAAAAACTGTTTTTT. This encodes CASSIQDRGEKLFF.

The chain combines TRBV5-1 with TRBJ1-2; D possibly corresponds to TRBD1 (6 bases). Germline V lookup: CDR1 SGHRS, CDR2 YFSETQ. V gave up 3 bases and J gave up 4 bases, with 16 bases separating them. The CDR3 extends over 15 amino acids. In DNA, the CDR3 is TGCGCCAGCAGCTCAGCGGCGCAGGGGATCTATGGCTACACCTTC. Translated: CASSSAAQGIYGYTF.

The chain combines TRBV7-3 with TRBJ2-5, with 8 bases lining up with TRBD2. Germline CDR1 SGHTA, CDR2 FQGTGA. The CDR3 runs to 14 residues. V was pared by 5 bases and J by 5 bases, with 7 bases of the junction left unmatched. CDR3 nucleotide sequence: TGTGCCAGCAGCCACGGGGGGGCCGCGGAGACCCAGTACTTC. Its protein is CASSHGGAAETQYF.

The chain employs TRBV10-3 and TRBJ2-7, with 7 bases aligning to TRBD2. V was pared by 4 bases and J by 3 bases, with 15 bases of the junction left unmatched. The CDR3 is 17 residues long. Germline CDR1 ENHRY, CDR2 SYGVKD. The CDR3 reads CAISGSGGGSPYYEQYF. CDR3 coding DNA: TGTGCCATCAGTGGGAGTGGGGGGGGGTCCCCCTACTACGAGCAGTACTTC.

The gene calls are TRBV4-1 and TRBJ2-7, with D possibly TRBD1 on 5 matching bases. Looked up from germline, CDR1 is MGHRA and CDR2 is YSYEKL. Trimming took 5 bases from V and 2 from J, leaving 16 bases between them. The CDR3 is 15 amino acids. The CDR3 loop reads CASSDGHSNPYEQYF. CDR3 in DNA: TGCGCCAGCAGCGACGGACACTCAAACCCCTACGAGCAGTACTTC.

The gene calls are TRBV2 and TRBJ1-2; a possible D gene is TRBD1 (6 bases). Trimming cost V 4 bases and J 3 bases, with 12 bases left between them. Germline V gene sequence: CDR1 SNHLY, CDR2 FYNNEI. The length of the CDR3 is 14 residues. In DNA form, the CDR3 reads TGTGCCAGCAGTGTTAGGGGGTTAGACTATGGCTACACCTTC. It codes for CASSVRGLDYGYTF. Drawing the rest from reference TRBV2 and TRBJ1-2, the complete variable domain is EPEVTQTPSHQVTQMGQEVILRCVPISNHLYFYWYRQILGQKVEFLVSFYNNEISEKSEIFDDQFSVERPDGSNFTLKIRSTKLEDSAMYFCASSVRGLDYGYTFGSGTRLTVV.

This clone was found once. This chain links TRBV27 with TRBJ1-5; 7 nucleotides line up with TRBD1. This CDR3 contains 14 residues. Germline V gene lookup returns CDR1 MNHEY and CDR2 SMNVEV (reference sequence). Trimming at V came to 5 bases and at J to 4 bases, leaving 5 bases not matched to a gene. As DNA, the CDR3 is TGTGCCAGCAGTCTAGGGACAGATAATCAGCCCCAGCATTTT. Amino acid sequence: CASSLGTDNQPQHF.

The DNA of the CDR3 is TGTGCCAGCAGTACTACAGGGTACAATCAGCCCCAGCATTTT. This encodes CASSTTGYNQPQHF. This chain connects TRBV28 to TRBJ1-5, with a weak D call TRBD1 (6 bases). Germline CDR1 MDHEN, CDR2 SYDVKM. V was clipped by 5 bases and J by 3 bases, with 11 bases between them. This CDR3 has 14 residues. The variable domain in full, completed from reference TRBV28 and TRBJ1-5, reads DVKVTQSSRYLVKRTGEKVFLECVQDMDHENMFWYRQDPGLGLRLIYFSYDVKMKEKGDIPEGYSVSREKKERFSLILESASTNQTSMYLCASSTTGYNQPQHFGDGTRLSIL.

V is TRBV4-1 and J is TRBJ1-2; D may be TRBD1 (6 bases). The CDR3 sequence is 16 residues long. V lost 4 bases and J lost 4, with 19 bases in between. In germline, CDR1 is MGHRA, CDR2 YSYEKL. The DNA for the CDR3 is TGCGCCAGCAGCCCCAGTACAGGGAGTCTCCCCTATGGCTACACCTTC. The encoded protein is CASSPSTGSLPYGYTF.

This clone was counted once. J is TRBJ2-7 and V is TRBV4-1; D may be TRBD1 (6 bases). This CDR3 is 15 amino acids long. CDR1 is MGHRA and CDR2 is YSYEKL in the germline V gene. The V end lost 0 bases, the J end lost 5 bases, and 14 bases lay between the germline ends. The chain's CDR3 is CASSQEFIPGDEQYF. The CDR3 region has the DNA TGCGCCAGCAGCCAAGAGTTTATCCCAGGGGACGAGCAGTACTTC.